The clone carrying this T cell receptor (beta chain) appeared many times. This sample is part of a study of molecular identifiers for immune sequencing clone quantification. V dropped 7 bases and J dropped 0; count of bases not matched to a gene: 6. The germline V gene has CDR1 SGHDN and CDR2 FVKESK. CDR3 size: 16 residues. A single record per CDR3 protein comes from TCRdb applying MiXCR to the PCR reads. The data show about 500,000 distinct CDR3 sequences, around 25% seen once. The TCR originated in a human donor in good health. Some libraries in this study had Jurkat cell RNA spiked in. Sequenced: naive CD8+ T cells from blood, with Jurkat cell RNA spiked in. The subset is: FACS-sorted CD8+CD4-CCR7+CD45RA+ naive T cells. The gene calls are TRBV14 and TRBJ2-3; TRBD2 matches at 11 bases. The CDR3 DNA reads as TGTGCCAGCACCCTAGGACTAGCGGGCAGCACAGATACGCAGTATTTT. Translating gives CASTLGLAGSTDTQYF.